The clone carrying this T cell receptor beta chain was recorded a few times. Some clones are missing from TCRdb's copy, which holds only in-frame ones; the method was immunoSEQ multiplex PCR. The table records some 150,000 clones, 86% of them present only once. This CDR3 region has 13 residues. V dropped 5 bases and J dropped 7; count of bases not matched to a gene: 5. Per the germline V gene, CDR1 is SGHVS and CDR2 is FNYEAQ. These data come from a study of blood T cell repertoires in COVID-19. Sequenced material: peripheral blood. The rearrangement links TRBV7-6 to TRBJ1-2; 9 bases line up with TRBD1. This TCR was recovered from a man aged 70 or older with acute or convalescent COVID-19. The CDR3 DNA is TGTGCCAGCAGCGCCGGGACAGGGATTGGCTACACCTTC. The encoded protein is CASSAGTGIGYTF. The full variable domain, its missing parts supplied by reference TRBV7-6 and TRBJ1-2, is GAGVSQSPRYKVTKRGQDVALRCDPISGHVSLYWYRQALGQGPEFLTYFNYEAQQDKSGLPNDRFSAERPEGSISTLTIQRTEQRDSAMYRCASSAGTGIGYTFGSGTRLTVV.